These 23 T cell receptor beta chains share one sample of origin, sequenced in a study of cytomegalovirus exposure and HLA in healthy donors. 13 Jbeta primers and 60 Vbeta primers were used for the PCR. Produced via immunoSEQ multiplex PCR; TCRdb's table is partial and in-frame only. In the table there are around 62,000 clones, approximately 80% of which are singletons. Sequencing input: PBMCs. All receptors derive from a woman younger than 45 in good health and CMV-seronegative.

V usage is TRBV9 and J usage is TRBJ2-6, with TRBD1 matching 9 bases. The CDR3 totals 15 residues. In germline, CDR1 is SGDLS, CDR2 YYNGEE. V dropped 6 bases and J dropped 1; count of bases not matched to a gene: 2. CDR3 amino acids: CASTGTGSGANVLTF. CDR3 nucleotide sequence: TGTGCCAGCACCGGGACAGGGTCTGGGGCCAACGTCCTGACTTTC.

This chain uses TRBV10-3 with TRBJ1-6; D is uncertain. Trimming removed 3 bases from V and 12 bases from J, with 9 bases in between. Germline V gene data show CDR1 as ENHRY and CDR2 as SYGVKD. The CDR3 totals 12 residues. In DNA form, the CDR3 reads TGTGCCATCAGTGATTCCTCGTTACCCCTCCACTTT. Its protein product is CAISDSSLPLHF.

The CDR3 nucleotides read TGTGCCAGCATTTCCCGACAGGGACCCTACGAGCAGTACTTC. It codes for CASISRQGPYEQYF. This sequence joins TRBV2 and TRBJ2-7; 7 bases line up with TRBD1. Germline trimming cut 7 bases from V and 2 bases from J; bases unmatched to any gene: 8. In germline, CDR1 is SNHLY, CDR2 FYNNEI. CDR3 length equals 14 residues.

The chain has TRBV28 and TRBJ1-5; unclear D gene. Per germline, CDR1 MDHEN and CDR2 SYDVKM. CDR3 length: 13 residues. Trimming removed 7 bases at V and 3 bases at J, with 10 bases between. CDR3 sequence: CASTLLTNQPQHF. In DNA form, the CDR3 reads TGTGCCAGCACCTTGCTAACCAATCAGCCCCAGCATTTT.

V gene TRBV28 combines with J gene TRBJ2-5; 7 bases are a match to TRBD2. Germline V gene sequence: CDR1 MDHEN, CDR2 SYDVKM. The CDR3 loop spans 13 amino acids. V gave up 5 bases and J gave up 7 bases; unmatched junction bases: 7. CDR3: CASSPGGLGTQYF. The DNA for the CDR3 is TGTGCCAGCAGTCCGGGGGGATTGGGGACCCAGTACTTC.

The CDR3 DNA reads as TGTGCCAGCAGTCCGAGCCGGGACAGGGGGATGGTCTATGGCTACACCTTC. Translated: CASSPSRDRGMVYGYTF. The genes are TRBV27 and TRBJ1-2; 11 bases are a match to TRBD1. There are 17 residues in the CDR3. Germline CDR1 and CDR2: MNHEY and SMNVEV (reference sequence). Trimming at V came to 5 bases and at J to 4 bases, leaving 12 bases not matched to a gene.

The DNA of the CDR3 is TGTGCCAGCAGCCAACTTTCGAGGTCCCAGTACTTC. Amino acid sequence: CASSQLSRSQYF. The chain joins TRBV2 to TRBJ2-5, with D unresolved. The V end was cut by 6 bases, the J end by 9 bases, with 14 bases between. Per germline, CDR1 SNHLY and CDR2 FYNNEI. There are 12 residues in the CDR3.

The chain carries TRBV5-1 and TRBJ2-1, with 11 bases matching TRBD2. CDR1 is SGHRS, CDR2 YFSETQ, per germline. The CDR3 runs 19 residues. V was clipped by 4 bases and J by 0 bases; unmatched bases: 12. The CDR3 loop reads CASSHSGTSGESSYNEQFF. The CDR3 bases are TGCGCCAGCAGCCATTCCGGGACTAGCGGAGAGAGCTCCTACAATGAGCAGTTCTTC.

This clone was seen a handful of times. The chain uses TRBV1 and TRBJ2-6; TRBD2 was called by the table and not checked on the DNA. TRBV1 is a recognized pseudogene. The CDR3 loop spans 19 amino acids. The chain's CDR3 is CTSSQDDERGGSGANVLTF. CDR3 nucleotides: TGCACCAGCAGCCAAGACGACGAGCGGGGGGGCTCTGGGGCCAACGTCCTGACTTTC.

The chain links TRBV19 to TRBJ2-7; possible D gene TRBD1, 6 bases. Trimming removed 1 base at V and 2 bases at J, with 9 bases between. The CDR3 length is 14 residues. Looked up from germline, CDR1 is LNHDA and CDR2 is SQIVND (reference sequence). The CDR3 protein is CASSIGTATYEQYF. CDR3 nucleotide sequence: TGTGCCAGTAGTATAGGGACAGCAACCTACGAGCAGTACTTC.

V gene TRBV7-2 combines with J gene TRBJ2-1, with 8 bases identical to TRBD2. The CDR3 is 17 amino acids. Trimming removed 5 bases from V and 9 bases from J; junction bases left unmatched: 18. Germline lookup yields CDR1 SGHTA and CDR2 FQGNSA. The CDR3 is CASSLSAGGAALGEQFF. The CDR3 nucleotides are TGTGCCAGCAGCCTCTCTGCCGGGGGGGCTGCGTTGGGTGAGCAGTTCTTC.

This chain links TRBV7-9 with TRBJ1-1; 8 nucleotides align to TRBD1. CDR3 length: 13 residues. From germline, CDR1 is SEHNR and CDR2 FQNEAQ (reference sequence). J was trimmed by 4 bases and V by 5 bases; bases with no gene match: 3. CDR3 sequence: CASSPTGGTEAFF. Written as DNA, the CDR3 is TGTGCCAGCAGCCCTACAGGGGGCACTGAAGCTTTCTTT.

The chain combines TRBV7-8 with TRBJ2-7; 11 bases fit TRBD2. From germline, CDR1 is SGHVS and CDR2 FQNEAQ. This CDR3 spans 15 amino acids. Losses at the gene ends were 5 bases for V and 2 bases for J; bases not matched to a gene: 5. The CDR3 spells CASSPGTSGTYEQYF. The CDR3 DNA follows: TGTGCCAGCAGCCCAGGGACTAGCGGAACCTACGAGCAGTACTTC.

V gene TRBV5-4 combines with J gene TRBJ1-2; no reliable D call. Per the germline V gene, CDR1 is SGHNT and CDR2 is YYREEE (reference sequence). CDR3 length equals 16 residues. Trimming stripped 0 bases from V and 4 bases from J, with 16 bases between. As DNA, the CDR3 is TGTGCCAGCAGCTTGGGGCGCCGGGATCTAATCTATGGCTACACCTTC. Residues: CASSLGRRDLIYGYTF. Full variable domain (remainder filled in from reference TRBV5-4 and TRBJ1-2): ETGVTQSPTHLIKTRGQQVTLRCSSQSGHNTVSWYQQALGQGPQFIFQYYREEENGRGNFPPRFSGLQFPNYSSELNVNALELDDSALYLCASSLGRRDLIYGYTFGSGTRLTVV.

The chain couples TRBV20-1 to TRBJ1-2; D gene unclear. This CDR3 comprises 11 residues. V dropped 6 bases and J dropped 13 bases, with 18 bases sitting between them. Germline assignment: CDR1 DFQATT and CDR2 SNEGSKA (reference sequence). The CDR3 protein is CSAPPDTRRTF. In nucleotides, the CDR3 is TGCAGTGCCCCCCCCGACACCCGCCGCACCTTC.

The chain is built from TRBV5-1 and TRBJ2-2; weak D call: TRBD1 (6 bases). Trimming left V 3 bases short and J 1 base short, with 7 bases between. Germline CDR1 and CDR2: SGHRS and YFSETQ. CDR3 length equals 14 residues. The CDR3 protein is CASSSTGNTGELFF. In nucleotides, the CDR3 is TGCGCCAGCAGCTCGACAGGGAACACCGGGGAGCTGTTTTTT.

This clone was detected a few times. V is TRBV5-6 and J is TRBJ2-3; 11 bases align to TRBD2. Trimming took 3 bases from V and 3 from J; bases not matched to a gene: 6. This CDR3 contains 16 residues. Germline CDR1 and CDR2: SGHDT and YYEEEE. The CDR3 reads CASSYPSGGRTDTQYF. The CDR3 coding sequence is TGTGCCAGCAGCTACCCTAGCGGGGGGCGGACAGATACGCAGTATTTT.

V is TRBV4-2 and J is TRBJ2-7, with D possibly being TRBD2 (6 bases). V dropped 1 base and J dropped 6 bases, with 13 bases sitting between them. This CDR3 contains 14 residues. The germline V gene has CDR1 LGHNA and CDR2 YNFKEQ. CDR3: CASSQVGVGGEQYF. CDR3 in DNA: TGTGCCAGCAGCCAAGTTGGGGTCGGGGGCGAGCAGTACTTC.

Only one count was recorded for this clone. The genes are TRBV5-1 and TRBJ1-1; 9 nucleotides align to TRBD1. CDR3 length: 15 amino acids. Germline V gene lookup returns CDR1 SGHRS and CDR2 YFSETQ. V trimming: 4 bases; J trimming: 4 bases; junction bases outside the gene matches: 8. The CDR3 coding sequence is TGCGCCAGCAGCGAACAGGGGGCTATGGTCACTGAAGCTTTCTTT. Encoded protein: CASSEQGAMVTEAFF.

This clone was observed a few times. The V and J genes are TRBV19 and TRBJ1-1; the D is unclear. Between the trimmed V and J ends, which lost 3 bases and 1 base, there was a span of 9 bases. The CDR3 extends over 14 amino acids. Germline loops: CDR1 LNHDA, CDR2 SQIVND (reference sequence). The CDR3 protein is CASSMPRRNTEAFF. DNA of the CDR3: TGTGCCAGTAGTATGCCCCGGAGGAACACTGAAGCTTTCTTT.

V is TRBV21-1 and J is TRBJ1-5; the DNA was not compared with TRBD1, the D call given in the table. TRBV21-1 is classified as a pseudogene. CDR3 length: 17 residues. As DNA, the CDR3 is TGTGCCAGCAGCAATCCCACCGGGACAGAAGCCAATCAGCCCCAGCATTTT. Translating gives CASSNPTGTEANQPQHF.

V and J are TRBV6-4 and TRBJ2-3, with TRBD2 as a possible D gene (6 bases). The germline CDR1 and CDR2 sequences are MRHNA and SNTAGT. Trimming took 0 bases from V and 2 from J, leaving 9 bases between them. This CDR3 region has 15 residues. The CDR3 is CASSDSGGATDTQYF. DNA of the CDR3: TGTGCCAGCAGTGACTCGGGCGGGGCCACAGATACGCAGTATTTT.

Turning to this clone: Different DNA sequences within this sample yield the same CDR3. The chain employs TRBV7-2 and TRBJ1-2; D possibly corresponds to TRBD1 (6 bases). This CDR3 has 16 residues. Trimming stripped 5 bases from V and 1 base from J, with 17 bases between. From germline, CDR1 is SGHTA and CDR2 FQGNSA. This CDR3 is CASSPEGGRINYGYTF. DNA for the CDR3: TGTGCCAGCAGCCCAGAAGGGGGACGGATTAACTATGGCTACACCTTC. Drawing the rest from reference TRBV7-2 and TRBJ1-2, the complete variable domain is GAGVSQSPSNKVTEKGKDVELRCDPISGHTALYWYRQSLGQGLEFLIYFQGNSAPDKSGLPSDRFSAERTGGSVSTLTIQRTQQEDSAVYLCASSPEGGRINYGYTFGSGTRLTVV.